This T cell receptor beta chain was documented in a study of shared clonotypes between healthy human individuals. About the research overall: The donor pool was made up of two women and a few men aged 18 to 49. Study-level results: It was only blood that was sampled, and tissue repertoires likely differ.

Libraries were prepared by immunoSEQ multiplex PCR; TCRdb keeps only in-frame clonotypes and omits some of them. The table has over a million clones, 65% to 75% seen once. As to this clone: Its target is unknown.

The receptor comes from a man in his late teens or twenties in good health. The sample was memory CD4+ T cells sorted from blood. Subset noted: CD45RA-negative fraction.

This CDR3 reads CSANNYEQYF. The DNA of the CDR3 is TGCAGTGCTAACAACTACGAGCAGTACTTC. The chain uses TRBV20-1 and TRBJ2-7; D gene ambiguous. The CDR3 has 10 amino acids. Germline-derived CDR1 and CDR2 are DFQATT and SNEGSKA (reference sequence). Deletions cut 4 bases from V and 3 bases from J, with 4 bases between.